This T cell receptor beta chain was retrieved from a study of control samples from healthy donors and cancer patients. Assay: immunoSEQ multiplex PCR; the TCRdb copy retains only in-frame clones and omits some. The sample holds some 150,000 clones; about 91% are singletons and the top ten take about 3%. The receptor's source is a man aged 25-40 years in good health. Sample: blood.

The CDR3 here is CASSSGTVSSGNTIYF. The DNA for the CDR3 is TGCGCCAGCAGCTCCGGGACGGTGAGCTCTGGAAACACCATATATTTT. V is TRBV5-1 and J is TRBJ1-3, with D perhaps TRBD1 (5 bases). Trimming shortened V by 3 bases and J by 0 bases, and 13 bases separated the two germline ends. The germline gives CDR1 SGHRS, CDR2 YFSETQ. The CDR3 sequence is 16 residues long.